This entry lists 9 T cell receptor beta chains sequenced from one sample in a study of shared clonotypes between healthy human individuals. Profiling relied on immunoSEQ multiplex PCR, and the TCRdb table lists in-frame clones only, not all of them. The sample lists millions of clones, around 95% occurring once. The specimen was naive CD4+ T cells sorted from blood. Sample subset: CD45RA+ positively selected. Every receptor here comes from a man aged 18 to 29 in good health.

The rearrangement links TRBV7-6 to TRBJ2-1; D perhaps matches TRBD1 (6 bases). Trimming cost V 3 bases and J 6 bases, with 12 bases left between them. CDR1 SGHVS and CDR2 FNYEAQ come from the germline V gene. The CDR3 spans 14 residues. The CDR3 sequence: CASSFPDRSNEQFF. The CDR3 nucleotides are TGTGCCAGCAGCTTTCCTGACAGGTCCAATGAGCAGTTCTTC.

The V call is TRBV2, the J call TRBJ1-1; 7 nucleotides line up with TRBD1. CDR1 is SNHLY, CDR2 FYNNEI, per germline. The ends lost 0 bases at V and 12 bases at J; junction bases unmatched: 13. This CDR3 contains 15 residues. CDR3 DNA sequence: TGTGCCAGCAGTGAAGCGCCGAGACAGGGAGTGGGTCCTTTCTTT. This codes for CASSEAPRQGVGPFF.

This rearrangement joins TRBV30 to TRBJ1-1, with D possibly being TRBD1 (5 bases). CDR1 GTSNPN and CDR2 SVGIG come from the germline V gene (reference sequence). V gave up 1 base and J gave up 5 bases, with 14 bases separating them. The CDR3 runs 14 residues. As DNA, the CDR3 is TGTGCCTGGAGTGGACAGTCCCGAGGGACTGAAGCTTTCTTT. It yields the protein CAWSGQSRGTEAFF. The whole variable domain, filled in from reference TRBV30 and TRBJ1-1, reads SQTIHQWPATLVQPVGSPLSLECTVEGTSNPNLYWYRQAAGRGLQLLFYSVGIGQISSEVPQNLSASRPQDRQFILSSKKLLLSDSGFYLCAWSGQSRGTEAFFGQGTRLTVV.

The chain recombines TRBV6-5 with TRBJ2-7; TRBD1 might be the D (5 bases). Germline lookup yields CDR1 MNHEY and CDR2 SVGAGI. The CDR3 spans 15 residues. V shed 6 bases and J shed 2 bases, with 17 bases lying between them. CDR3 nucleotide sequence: TGTGCCAGCAGGGGGTCAGGGTCCCTGGCCTACGAGCAGTACTTC. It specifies CASRGSGSLAYEQYF.

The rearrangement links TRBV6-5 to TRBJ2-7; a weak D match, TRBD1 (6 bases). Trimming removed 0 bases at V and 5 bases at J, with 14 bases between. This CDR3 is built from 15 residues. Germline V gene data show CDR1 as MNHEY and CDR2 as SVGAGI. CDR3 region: CASSYSRLGAHEQYF. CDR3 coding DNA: TGTGCCAGCAGTTACTCCCGACTGGGGGCCCACGAGCAGTACTTC.

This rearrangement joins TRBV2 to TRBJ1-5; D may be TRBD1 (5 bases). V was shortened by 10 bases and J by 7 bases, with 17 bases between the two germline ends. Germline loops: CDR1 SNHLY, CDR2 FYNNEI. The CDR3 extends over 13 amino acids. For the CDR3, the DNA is TGTGCCACCCAATCGGGGCAGCGCCAGCCCCAGCATTTT. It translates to CATQSGQRQPQHF.

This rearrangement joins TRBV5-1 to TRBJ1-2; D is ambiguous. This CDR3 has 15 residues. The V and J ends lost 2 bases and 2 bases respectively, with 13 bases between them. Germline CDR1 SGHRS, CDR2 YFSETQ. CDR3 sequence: CASSLTAGANYGYTF. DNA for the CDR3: TGCGCCAGCAGCTTAACAGCCGGAGCCAACTATGGCTACACCTTC.

CDR3 amino acids: CAISETRGRGEQYF. The CDR3 bases are TGTGCCATCAGTGAGACCAGGGGGCGCGGCGAGCAGTACTTC. The V and J genes are TRBV10-3 and TRBJ2-7; 8 nucleotides match TRBD1. After removal of 2 bases from V and 6 bases from J, the junction contained 6 bases not matched to a gene. Germline CDR1 reads ENHRY; CDR2 reads SYGVKD. The CDR3 runs to 14 residues.

CDR3 bases: TGTGCCAGCAGAGGTGAGACCGTTATATCTCAGCCCCAGCATTTT. It codes for CASRGETVISQPQHF. The chain joins TRBV6-1 to TRBJ1-5; D ambiguous. This CDR3 has 15 amino acids. Germline V gene sequence: CDR1 MNHNS, CDR2 SASEGT. The V and J ends lost 6 bases and 6 bases respectively, with 18 bases between them.